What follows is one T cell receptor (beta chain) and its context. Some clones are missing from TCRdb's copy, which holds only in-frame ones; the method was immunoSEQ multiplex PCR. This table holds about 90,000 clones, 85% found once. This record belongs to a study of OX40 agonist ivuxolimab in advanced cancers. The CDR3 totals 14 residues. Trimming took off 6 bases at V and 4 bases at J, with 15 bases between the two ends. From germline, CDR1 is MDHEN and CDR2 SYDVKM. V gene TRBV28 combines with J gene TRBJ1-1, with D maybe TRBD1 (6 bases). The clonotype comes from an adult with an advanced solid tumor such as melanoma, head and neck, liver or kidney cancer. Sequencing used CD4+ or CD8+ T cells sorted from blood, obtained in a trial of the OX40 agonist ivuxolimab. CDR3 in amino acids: CASRIGGVLTEAFF. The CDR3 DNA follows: TGTGCCAGCAGGATCGGGGGCGTCCTCACTGAAGCTTTCTTT.